The 12 T cell receptor beta chains below were found in one sample sequenced in a study of shared clonotypes between healthy human individuals. Assay used: immunoSEQ multiplex PCR; TCRdb lists only in-frame clones, some missing. The data show a few million clones, approximately 90% seen once. The sequenced sample consisted of naive CD4+ T cells from PBMCs. Subset meaning: CD45RA+ positively selected. The receptors derive from a man aged 18-30 years in good health. Some clones in this sample may be carry-over from other donors' samples.

As regards this clone: Distinct nucleotide sequences in the sample also encode this CDR3. The chain carries TRBV29-1 and TRBJ1-2, with D perhaps matching TRBD1 (6 bases). The CDR3 has 12 residues. Looked up from germline, CDR1 is SQVTM and CDR2 is ANQGSEA. V lost 6 bases to trimming and J lost 0 bases, with 8 bases between them. CDR3 sequence: CSVRTANYGYTF. For the CDR3, the DNA is TGCAGCGTACGGACAGCTAACTATGGCTACACCTTC.

This clone has only a few counts. The genes are TRBV2 and TRBJ1-5; no clear D. V was shortened by 7 bases and J by 0 bases, with 4 bases between the two germline ends. The germline CDR1 and CDR2 sequences are SNHLY and FYNNEI. The CDR3 has 12 amino acids. The CDR3 DNA reads as TGTGCCAGCACATATAGCAATCAGCCCCAGCATTTT. Translation gives CASTYSNQPQHF. The full variable domain, completed using reference TRBV2 and TRBJ1-5, is EPEVTQTPSHQVTQMGQEVILRCVPISNHLYFYWYRQILGQKVEFLVSFYNNEISEKSEIFDDQFSVERPDGSNFTLKIRSTKLEDSAMYFCASTYSNQPQHFGDGTRLSIL.

The chain recombines TRBV10-1 with TRBJ1-1; D may be TRBD1 (5 bases). Germline V gene lookup returns CDR1 WNHNN and CDR2 SYGVQD (reference sequence). The CDR3 runs to 15 residues. Trimming left V 6 bases short and J 4 bases short, with 18 bases between. As DNA, the CDR3 is TGCGCCAGCAGGACAGCGGGACGATTGAGCACTGAAGCTTTCTTT. It is translated as CASRTAGRLSTEAFF.

V is TRBV27 and J is TRBJ2-7, with 9 bases fitting TRBD1. This CDR3 has 16 amino acids. Germline V lookup: CDR1 MNHEY, CDR2 SMNVEV (reference sequence). V was clipped by 6 bases and J by 6 bases; unmatched bases: 15. CDR3 in amino acids: CASSRDREGRGSEQYF. CDR3 DNA: TGTGCCAGCAGCCGGGACAGGGAGGGTCGGGGGAGCGAGCAGTACTTC.

The chain recombines TRBV2 with TRBJ2-5; TRBD2 agrees at 7 bases. Unmatched junction bases numbered 15, after V lost 3 bases and J lost 11 bases. CDR1 is SNHLY, CDR2 FYNNEI, per germline. The CDR3 sequence is 15 residues long. The CDR3 DNA reads as TGTGCCAGCAGTGATGAACCTACTATGACTAGCCCTCAGTACTTC. Its translation is CASSDEPTMTSPQYF. The full variable domain, in which reference TRBV2 and TRBJ2-5 provide the parts outside the CDR3, is EPEVTQTPSHQVTQMGQEVILRCVPISNHLYFYWYRQILGQKVEFLVSFYNNEISEKSEIFDDQFSVERPDGSNFTLKIRSTKLEDSAMYFCASSDEPTMTSPQYFGPGTRLLVL.

Note on this clone: Different DNA sequences within this sample yield the same CDR3. The chain links TRBV5-1 to TRBJ1-1; 8 bases agree with TRBD1. The germline CDR1 and CDR2 sequences are SGHRS and YFSETQ. J lost 5 bases, V lost 0 bases, and 6 bases had no gene match. The CDR3 spans 15 residues. The CDR3 nucleotides read TGCGCCAGCAGCTTGGGACAGGGGAGAGGAACTGAAGCTTTCTTT. Its translation is CASSLGQGRGTEAFF.

V and J are TRBV7-2 and TRBJ2-6; no definite D call. Trimming cost V 7 bases and J 7 bases, with 11 bases left between them. The CDR3 runs 13 residues. Germline V gene sequence: CDR1 SGHTA, CDR2 FQGNSA. The CDR3 region is CASTEAPANVLTF. The DNA of the CDR3 is TGTGCCAGCACCGAAGCTCCAGCCAACGTCCTGACTTTC.

The chain combines TRBV9 with TRBJ2-5; perhaps TRBD2 as D (7 bases). This CDR3 is built from 15 residues. V lost 0 bases and J 7 bases, leaving 16 bases between the germline ends. CDR1 is SGDLS, CDR2 YYNGEE, per germline. The CDR3, as DNA: TGTGCCAGCAGCGTAGGGACTAGGGGGAAAGGGACCCAGTACTTC. Protein product: CASSVGTRGKGTQYF.

The chain is built from TRBV30 and TRBJ1-1; D call uncertain. The CDR3 length is 10 residues. Per the germline V gene, CDR1 is GTSNPN and CDR2 is SVGIG (reference sequence). V lost 0 bases, J lost 8 bases, and 4 bases lay in between. CDR3 sequence reads: CAWSVQEAFF. CDR3 nucleotides: TGTGCCTGGAGTGTACAGGAAGCTTTCTTT.

The CDR3 is CAISEPGGSPFVSGNTIYF. The CDR3 region has the DNA TGTGCCATCAGTGAGCCCGGGGGGTCTCCCTTTGTCTCTGGAAACACCATATATTTT. The rearrangement joins TRBV10-3 to TRBJ1-3; D possibly corresponds to TRBD1 (5 bases). Germline V gene data show CDR1 as ENHRY and CDR2 as SYGVKD. The CDR3 runs 19 residues. V was cut by 2 bases and J by 0 bases, with 20 bases left in between.

The chain uses TRBV19 and TRBJ2-2; 10 nucleotides agree with TRBD2. Trimming took 5 bases from V and 8 from J; bases not matched to a gene: 8. CDR3 size: 15 residues. Looked up from germline, CDR1 is LNHDA and CDR2 is SQIVND (reference sequence). The CDR3 here is CASSWSSGSPGELFF. The CDR3, as DNA: TGTGCCAGTAGTTGGTCTAGCGGGAGCCCTGGGGAGCTGTTTTTT.

The rearrangement links TRBV4-2 to TRBJ1-1; 7 nucleotides agree with TRBD1. The germline gives CDR1 LGHNA, CDR2 YNFKEQ. With V trimmed by 4 bases and J by 0 bases, 29 bases remained unmatched. The CDR3 runs to 23 residues. The CDR3, as DNA: TGTGCCAGCAGCCCCATTTATAGCCCCGAGACAGGGACCTCTGGGGTAATGAACACTGAAGCTTTCTTT. Residues: CASSPIYSPETGTSGVMNTEAFF.